What follows describes a single T cell receptor (beta chain). In its sample, this clone was seen a few times. There is no known antigen for this receptor. No base quality values were provided; no much bigger clone lies one nucleotide off. This specimen comes from a study of cytomegalovirus exposure and HLA in healthy donors (dated by TCRdb to the late 2010s). At the level of the whole study: An earlier analysis of approximately 640 of the donors reported about 290 Gb of sequence data and about 100 million unique TCR beta sequences from some 180 million T cells. An early release that covered about 600 HLA-typed donors contained approximately 290 gigabases of sequencing data and tens of millions of unique TCR sequences. Among the 398 genotyped donors, under 90% belonged to the genetic ancestry cluster associated with self-reported Caucasian donors. The study aimed to test whether signatures of past pathogen exposure could be identified by cataloging public T cell receptors. The study used immunosequencing to profile the T cell repertoires of under 700 subjects and linked those repertoires to cytomegalovirus serostatus. A separate validation cohort of over 95 different subjects was used in addition to the 666-subject first cohort. To predict cytomegalovirus infection status, the study brought together high-throughput TCR immunosequencing, statistical association of individual TCRs with disease status, and machine learning. To study patterns of TCR occurrence, a later analysis re-analyzed previously published TCR beta repertoires from around 700 donors and added high-resolution HLA genotyping. Rather than using new phenotypic data, the later analysis identified candidate immune exposures from TCR beta sequences and from how often those sequences occurred across donors. An earlier analysis of approximately 500 of the donors applied high-throughput TCR beta sequencing to assess whether each TCR beta V gene segment acted as functional or pseudogenic. Donor age, sex, ethnicity and CMV serostatus were compiled alongside the repertoire data. In a later genetic analysis, genome-wide SNP genotypes for about 65% of the 666 donors were used, and that subset was treated as a discovery cohort. All discovery cohort repertoires had been generated using a single sequencing platform. HLA typing covered class I and class II loci at four-digit resolution. Typing coverage varied by locus: roughly 629-640 donors for A, B, C, DRB1 and DQB1; around 560 for DQA1; about 570 for DPA1; roughly 450 for DPB1. Roughly five DR-DQ haplotypes were handled as single units for association and clustering because linkage in the cohort was strong. On average, around 200,000 unique TCR beta nucleotide sequences were sequenced per donor among 398 genotyped donors of the cohort, with about 19% of those sequences being non-productive.

Trimmed from V: 1 base; trimmed from J: 0 bases; junction bases lacking a gene match: 6. Reading the germline V gene gives CDR1 SGHTA and CDR2 FQGNSA. The CDR3 goes from the cysteine to the phenylalanine over 17 residues. Only CDR3 DNA remains: 51 bases, in frame from the first base. In total, about 650 healthy bone marrow donors made up the cohort. All cohort members were sampled while nominally healthy, although unrecorded immune exposures were likely present. The donor was CMV seropositive and belonged to the group of 250 to 300 seropositive cohort members. A peripheral blood sample was provided by each donor, and peripheral blood mononuclear cells were used for TCR beta sequencing. Genomic DNA extraction from the blood cell samples was performed with the Qiagen DNeasy Blood Extraction Kit. Overall results and qualifications from the work: The presence/absence analyses assumed that sequencing depth was roughly uniform across donors, and that assumption may not be true. In a later analysis, over 15,000 TCR beta sequences were associated with specific HLA alleles at a false discovery rate of 0.05. A later genetic analysis reported fewer N-insertions in productive TCRs among donors in an Asian-associated ancestry cluster than the approximately 700-donor mean. Only TCR beta chains were sequenced in this cohort, and the absence of alpha or paired-chain data limited detectable features. Cytomegalovirus status was reported to be diagnosed by the classifier with high specificity and sensitivity in both the original and validation cohorts. A total of about 150 TCR beta chains were listed by the study as associated with cytomegalovirus. Immune exposure information for the cohort was limited to CMV serostatus. In an earlier analysis of several hundred of the donors, most TCR beta V segments were observed in productive rearrangements about 87% or about 30% of the time, broadly matching IMGT annotations. A later analysis found that most CMV-associated TCR beta chains appeared HLA-restricted, with HLA associations seemingly driven largely by CMV exposure. When HLA alleles, especially DR and DQ, strongly co-occurred, TCR associations were difficult to assign to individual alleles. Some IMGT-functional V segments, including TRBV6-2 and TRBV6-3, could not be told apart with the 87-base-pair reads, so those segments were excluded. According to a later analysis, parvovirus B19, influenza, CMV and Epstein-Barr virus appeared linked to several top co-occurrence clusters. According to the authors, the approach could potentially be generalized to other disease states and immunological phenotypes. A later analysis found that HLA-associated TCR beta chains were more clonally expanded and had lower generation probabilities than equally common non-associated chains. An association between a missense DCLRE1C variant and V-gene and J-gene trimming of TCR beta chains was found in a later genetic analysis and replicated in an independent cohort. A few of the identified cytomegalovirus-associated TCR beta chains were confirmed in vitro to be specific for cytomegalovirus antigens. HLA typing was unavailable for some donors at each locus, so association tests used only the typed subset. Across donors, most TCR sequences were observed very rarely, whereas some public TCRs were present in many individuals. A further reported finding was that TCR beta sequences accurately predicted the HLA-A and HLA-B alleles for most subjects in the first cohort. In a later analysis, TCR association rates were found to vary across HLA loci, with the most associated TCRs seen for DRB1 alleles and the fewest for HLA-C alleles. Because counts were too low, some 17 rarely observed V segments, including chromosome 9 orphons, were left out of the earlier analysis of approximately 580 of the donors. A cluster of highly shared sequence variants was judged likely to represent a technical artifact of the sequencing pipeline. Linkage disequilibrium might explain the correlated functional status among segregating V segments, but an unknown experimental factor could not be ruled out.

Library preparation used the immunoSEQ multiplex PCR assay. For the multiplex PCR, a mixture combining 60 forward primers for TCR Vbeta segments and 13 reverse primers for TCR Jbeta segments was used. A multiplex PCR assay on genomic DNA amplified the CDR3 region of rearranged TCR beta genes. Amplified TCR beta libraries were sequenced as 87-base-pair reads on the Illumina HiSeq System. The paper's processing steps were these. Across the 670 or so repertoires, a later analysis counted roughly 77 million unique TCR beta chains, around 10 million of which were shared by at least two donors. Raw reads were error-corrected and collapsed into unique sequences with a nearest-neighbor algorithm that merged closely related sequences to remove PCR and sequencing errors. V, D and J gene segments were assigned by aligning CDR3 sequences to IMGT reference sequences. For a sequence to be retained, a match of at least six nucleotides was required to both a V gene segment and a J gene segment. A rearrangement was called productive if the CDR3 had no stop codons and remained in frame with V and J, and every other rearrangement was called non-productive. Following IMGT convention, CDR3 was defined as the stretch from the second conserved V-encoded cysteine to the conserved J-encoded phenylalanine. In an earlier analysis of 550 to 650 of the donors, sequences lacking an unambiguous match to a single V gene segment were excluded. An earlier analysis of 500 to 600 of the donors classified V segments as functional when productive rearrangements were above 56.7% and as segregating when the standard deviation between donors was above 5%. A statistical classification framework was developed to diagnose cytomegalovirus status using the catalog of TCR beta chain sequences. In a later analysis, V and J genes were assigned by comparing TCR nucleotide sequences against IMGT/GENE-DB human TR gene sequences. In a later analysis, CDR3 sequences and most-parsimonious VDJ recombination scenarios were assigned using the TCRdist pipeline. In a later analysis, each TCR beta chain was defined by its CDR3 amino acid sequence together with its V-gene family, and reads lacking a unique V-gene family were excluded. As a way to deal with suspected cross-contamination and a sequencing artifact, a later analysis dropped 450 to 600 nucleotide sequences that were highly shared and had low generation probability. A later analysis calculated a clonal expansion index for each public chain from normalized within-repertoire ranks of inferred template counts. Generation probabilities in a later analysis came from a VDJ recombination model fitted to out-of-frame rearrangements, and those results were checked against IGoR. Hypergeometric tests were used in a later analysis to score TCR-TCR, TCR-HLA and TCR-CMV co-occurrence, with a repertoire-size bias correction applied to the TCR pairs. A later analysis estimated false discovery rates by permuting HLA or CMV assignments 20 times. In a later analysis, co-occurring TCRs were grouped using DBSCAN, and TCRdist sequence similarity was added for clustering within HLA-allele-positive subsets. Repertoires with fewer than 30,000 or more than 120,000 public chains were left out of co-occurrence clustering, as were five repertoires with anomalous nucleotide sharing. This immuneACCESS table, as held by TCRdb, lists in-frame sequences with V and J called but not all clones. Of the missing ones, under half trace to an unresolved V gene in checked studies; the others have no known cause. V and J calls and clone size follow that table, whereas D and trimming were derived from the DNA. Within this sample are around 300,000 clones, with 84% of them counted one time only. The top ten hold 1.5% to 2% of the sample.

The chain uses TRBV7-2 and TRBJ2-7, and 10 bases in between align with TRBD2. The sample was PBMCs. This sequence originates from a middle-aged woman in good health and CMV-seropositive. The CDR3 loop reads CASSLELAGTSSYEQYF. DNA sequence: TGTGCCAGCAGCTTAGAACTAGCGGGAACCAGCTCCTACGAGCAGTACTTC.